Listed here is a single T cell receptor beta chain. This specimen belongs to a study of cytomegalovirus exposure and HLA in healthy donors. PCR used 60 Vbeta primers and 13 Jbeta primers. Only in-frame clones appear in the TCRdb table, and some are missing; sequencing was by immunoSEQ multiplex PCR. Among 59,000 or so clones listed, 65% to 90% were seen once. From germline, CDR1 is MNHNS and CDR2 SASEGT. The CDR3 loop spans 19 amino acids. The V gene lost 4 bases and the J gene lost 5 bases, with 29 bases spanning the gap. The sample comprised PBMCs. The chain combines TRBV6-1 with TRBJ2-5; tentatively, D is TRBD2 (7 bases). The sequence was collected from a female donor in good health and CMV-seronegative. The CDR3 here is CASSVQEARRGGWRETQYF. The CDR3 DNA reads TGTGCCAGCAGTGTACAAGAGGCCCGGAGGGGGGGGTGGCGGGAGACCCAGTACTTC.